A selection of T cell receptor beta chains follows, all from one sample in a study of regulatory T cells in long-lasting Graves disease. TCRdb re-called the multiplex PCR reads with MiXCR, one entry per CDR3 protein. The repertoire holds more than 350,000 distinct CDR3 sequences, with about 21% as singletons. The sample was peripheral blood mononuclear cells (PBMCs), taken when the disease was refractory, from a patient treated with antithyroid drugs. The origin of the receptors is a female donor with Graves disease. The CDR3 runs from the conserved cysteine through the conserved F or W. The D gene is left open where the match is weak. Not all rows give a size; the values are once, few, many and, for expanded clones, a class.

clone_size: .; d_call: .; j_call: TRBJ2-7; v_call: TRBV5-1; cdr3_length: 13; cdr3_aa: CASSDMSSYEQYF; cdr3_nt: TGCGCCAGCAGTGACATGAGCTCCTACGAGCAGTACTTC
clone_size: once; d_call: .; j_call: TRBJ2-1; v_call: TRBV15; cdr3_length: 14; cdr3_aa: CAVADKRAYNEQFF; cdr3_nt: TGTGCCGTGGCGGACAAAAGAGCTTACAATGAGCAGTTCTTC
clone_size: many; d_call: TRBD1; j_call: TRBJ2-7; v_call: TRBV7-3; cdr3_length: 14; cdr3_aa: CASSRTGDLDEQYF; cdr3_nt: TGTGCCAGCAGCCGGACAGGGGATTTGGACGAGCAGTACTTC
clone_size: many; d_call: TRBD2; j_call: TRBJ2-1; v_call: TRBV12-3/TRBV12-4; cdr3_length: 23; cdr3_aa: CASSSTVGRGLVVRENNYNEQFF; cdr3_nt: TGTGCCAGCAGTTCTACGGTAGGAAGGGGACTAGTGGTTCGGGAGAACAACTACAATGAGCAGTTCTTC
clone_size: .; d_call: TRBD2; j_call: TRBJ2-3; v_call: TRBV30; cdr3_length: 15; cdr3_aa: CAWRLAGVGTDTQYF; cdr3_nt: TGTGCCTGGAGGCTAGCGGGAGTGGGCACAGATACGCAGTATTTT
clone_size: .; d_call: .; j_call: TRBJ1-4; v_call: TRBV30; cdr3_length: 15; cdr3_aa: CACDIGTEYNEKLFF; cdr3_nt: TGTGCCTGTGACATTGGGACGGAATATAATGAAAAACTGTTTTTT
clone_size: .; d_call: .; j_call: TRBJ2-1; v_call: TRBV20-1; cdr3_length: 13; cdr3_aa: CSASSGSLNEQFF; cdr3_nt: TGCAGTGCTTCCTCGGGATCTTTAAATGAGCAGTTCTTC
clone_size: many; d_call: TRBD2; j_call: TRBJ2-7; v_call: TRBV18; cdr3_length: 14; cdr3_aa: CASSPRGVGYEQYF; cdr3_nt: TGTGCCAGCTCACCCCGGGGGGTAGGCTACGAGCAGTACTTC
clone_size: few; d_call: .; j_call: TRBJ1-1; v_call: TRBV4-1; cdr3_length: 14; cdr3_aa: CASSQVRGTTEAFF; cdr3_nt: TGCGCCAGCAGCCAAGTCAGGGGAACGACTGAAGCTTTCTTT
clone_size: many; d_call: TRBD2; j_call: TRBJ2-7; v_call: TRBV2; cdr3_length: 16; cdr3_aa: CASSELAGASSYEQYF; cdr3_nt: TGTGCCAGCAGTGAGCTAGCGGGGGCGAGCTCCTACGAGCAGTACTTC
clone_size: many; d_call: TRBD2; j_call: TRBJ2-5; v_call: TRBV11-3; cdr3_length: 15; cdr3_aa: CASSRGRGPQETQYF; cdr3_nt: TGTGCCAGCAGCCGTGGGAGGGGTCCCCAAGAGACCCAGTACTTC
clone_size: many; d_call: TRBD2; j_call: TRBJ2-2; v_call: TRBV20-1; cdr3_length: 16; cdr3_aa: CSATGTSGSDTGELFF; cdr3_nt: TGCAGTGCTACAGGGACTAGCGGGAGTGACACCGGGGAGCTGTTTTTT
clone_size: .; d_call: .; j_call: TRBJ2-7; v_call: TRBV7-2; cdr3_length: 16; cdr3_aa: CASSLVAGTYSYEQYF; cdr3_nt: TGTGCCAGCAGCTTAGTGGCCGGGACTTACTCCTACGAGCAGTACTTC
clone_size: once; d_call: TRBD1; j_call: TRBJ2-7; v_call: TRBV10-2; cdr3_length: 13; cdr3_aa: CASSETGVYEQYF; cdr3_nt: TGCGCCAGCAGTGAAACAGGGGTGTACGAGCAGTACTTC
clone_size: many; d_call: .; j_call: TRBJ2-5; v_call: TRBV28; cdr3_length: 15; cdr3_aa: CASSLRNPYQETQYF; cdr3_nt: TGTGCCAGCAGTCTTAGAAACCCGTACCAAGAGACCCAGTACTTC
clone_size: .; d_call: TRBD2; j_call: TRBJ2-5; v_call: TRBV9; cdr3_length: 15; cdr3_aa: CASSEAGGLRETQYF; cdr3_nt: TGTGCCAGCAGCGAGGCGGGGGGGCTACGAGAGACCCAGTACTTC
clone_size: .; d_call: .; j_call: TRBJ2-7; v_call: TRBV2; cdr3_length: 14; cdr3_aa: CASRGGTRAGGQYF; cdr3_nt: TGTGCCAGCAGAGGGGGGACCCGGGCCGGCGGGCAGTACTTC
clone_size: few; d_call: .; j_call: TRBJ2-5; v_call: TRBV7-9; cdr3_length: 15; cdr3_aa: CASSLLRADQETQYF; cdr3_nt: TGTGCCAGCAGCCTTCTTAGGGCCGATCAAGAGACCCAGTACTTC
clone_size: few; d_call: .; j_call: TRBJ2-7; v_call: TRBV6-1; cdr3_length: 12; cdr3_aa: CASSGTQYEQYF; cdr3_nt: TGTGCCAGCAGCGGGACACAATACGAGCAGTACTTC
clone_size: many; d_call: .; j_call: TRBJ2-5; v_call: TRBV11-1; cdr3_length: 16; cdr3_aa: CASSKVGVASQETQYF; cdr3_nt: TGTGCCAGCAGCAAGGTAGGGGTAGCGTCCCAAGAGACCCAGTACTTC
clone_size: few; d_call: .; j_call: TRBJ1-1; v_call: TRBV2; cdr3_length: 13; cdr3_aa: CASSDQGYTEAFF; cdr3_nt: TGTGCCAGCAGCGATCAGGGGTACACTGAAGCTTTCTTT
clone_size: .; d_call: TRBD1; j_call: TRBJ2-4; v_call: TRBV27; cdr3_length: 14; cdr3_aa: CASSSTGIPDIQYF; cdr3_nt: TGTGCCAGCAGTTCGACAGGGATTCCGGACATTCAGTACTTC
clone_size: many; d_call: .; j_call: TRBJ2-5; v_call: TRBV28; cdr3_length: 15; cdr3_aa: CASSFRAGVGETQYF; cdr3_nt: TGTGCCAGCAGTTTCCGGGCCGGGGTTGGAGAGACCCAGTACTTC
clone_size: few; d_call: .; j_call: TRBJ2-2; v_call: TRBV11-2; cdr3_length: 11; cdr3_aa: CVSSPAGELFF; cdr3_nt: TGTGTCAGCAGCCCGGCCGGGGAGCTGTTTTTT
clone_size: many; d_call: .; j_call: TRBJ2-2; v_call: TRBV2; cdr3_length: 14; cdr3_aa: CASSERPNTGELFF; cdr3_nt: TGTGCCAGCAGTGAACGACCGAACACCGGGGAGCTGTTTTTT
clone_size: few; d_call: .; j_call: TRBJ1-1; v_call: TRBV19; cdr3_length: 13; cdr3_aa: CASTPGMNTEAFF; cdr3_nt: TGTGCCAGTACCCCGGGCATGAACACTGAAGCTTTCTTT
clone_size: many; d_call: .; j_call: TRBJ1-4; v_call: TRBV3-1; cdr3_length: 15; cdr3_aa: CASSQVRITNEKLFF; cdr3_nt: TGTGCCAGCAGCCAAGTACGGATAACTAATGAAAAACTGTTTTTT
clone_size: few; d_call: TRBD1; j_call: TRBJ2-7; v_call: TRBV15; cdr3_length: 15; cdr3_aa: CATSRAGQGAYEQYF; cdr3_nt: TGTGCCACCAGCAGAGCAGGACAGGGGGCCTACGAGCAGTACTTC
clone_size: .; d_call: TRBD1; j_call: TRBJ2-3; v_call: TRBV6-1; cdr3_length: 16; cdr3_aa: CASSPNWDRYTDTQYF; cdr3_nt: TGTGCCAGCAGTCCTAATTGGGACAGATATACAGATACGCAGTATTTT
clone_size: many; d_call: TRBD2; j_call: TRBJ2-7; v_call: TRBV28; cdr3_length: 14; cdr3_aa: CASSRGGGTYEQYF; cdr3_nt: TGTGCCAGCAGTCGCGGGGGGGGGACCTACGAGCAGTACTTC
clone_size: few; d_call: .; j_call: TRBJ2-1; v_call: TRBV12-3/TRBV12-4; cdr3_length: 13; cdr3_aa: CASTLGAYNEQFF; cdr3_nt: TGTGCCAGCACCCTCGGTGCTTACAATGAGCAGTTCTTC
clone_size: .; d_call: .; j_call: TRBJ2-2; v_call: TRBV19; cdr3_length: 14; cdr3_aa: CASSLDTYTGELFF; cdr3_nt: TGTGCCAGTAGTCTGGACACTTACACCGGGGAGCTGTTTTTT
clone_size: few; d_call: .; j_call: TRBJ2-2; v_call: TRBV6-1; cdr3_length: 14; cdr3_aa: CASCPGRNTGELFF; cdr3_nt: TGTGCCAGCTGCCCGGGGCGGAACACCGGGGAGCTGTTTTTT
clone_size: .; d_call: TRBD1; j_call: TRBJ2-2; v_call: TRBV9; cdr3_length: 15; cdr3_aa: CASSVGGTETGELFF; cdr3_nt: TGTGCCAGCAGCGTAGGAGGGACAGAGACCGGGGAGCTGTTTTTT
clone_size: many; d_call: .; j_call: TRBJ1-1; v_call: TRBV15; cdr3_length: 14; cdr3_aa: CATSSQGEGTEAFF; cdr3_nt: TGTGCCACCAGCAGCCAGGGAGAGGGCACTGAAGCTTTCTTT
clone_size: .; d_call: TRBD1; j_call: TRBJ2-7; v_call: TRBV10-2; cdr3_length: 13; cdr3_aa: CASRGTDPYEQYF; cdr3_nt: TGCGCCAGCAGAGGGACAGACCCCTACGAGCAGTACTTC
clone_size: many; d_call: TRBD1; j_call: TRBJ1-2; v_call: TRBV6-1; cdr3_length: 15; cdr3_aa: CASSATGTGIYGYTF; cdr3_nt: TGTGCCAGCAGTGCCACCGGGACAGGGATTTATGGCTACACCTTC
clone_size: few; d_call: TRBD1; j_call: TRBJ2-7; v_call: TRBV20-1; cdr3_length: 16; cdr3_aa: CSAARGTGRAVDEQYF; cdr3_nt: TGCAGTGCCGCCCGAGGGACAGGGCGGGCGGTCGACGAGCAGTACTTC
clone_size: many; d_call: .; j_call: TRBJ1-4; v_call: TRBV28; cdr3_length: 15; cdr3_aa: CASSRGSVTNEKLFF; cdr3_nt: TGTGCCAGTAGCCGAGGTTCGGTAACTAATGAAAAACTGTTTTTT
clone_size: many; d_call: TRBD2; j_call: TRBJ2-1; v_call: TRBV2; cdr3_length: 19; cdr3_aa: CASLGSTSGRDSSYNEQFF; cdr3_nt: TGTGCCAGCTTAGGTAGTACTAGCGGGAGGGATAGCTCCTACAATGAGCAGTTCTTC